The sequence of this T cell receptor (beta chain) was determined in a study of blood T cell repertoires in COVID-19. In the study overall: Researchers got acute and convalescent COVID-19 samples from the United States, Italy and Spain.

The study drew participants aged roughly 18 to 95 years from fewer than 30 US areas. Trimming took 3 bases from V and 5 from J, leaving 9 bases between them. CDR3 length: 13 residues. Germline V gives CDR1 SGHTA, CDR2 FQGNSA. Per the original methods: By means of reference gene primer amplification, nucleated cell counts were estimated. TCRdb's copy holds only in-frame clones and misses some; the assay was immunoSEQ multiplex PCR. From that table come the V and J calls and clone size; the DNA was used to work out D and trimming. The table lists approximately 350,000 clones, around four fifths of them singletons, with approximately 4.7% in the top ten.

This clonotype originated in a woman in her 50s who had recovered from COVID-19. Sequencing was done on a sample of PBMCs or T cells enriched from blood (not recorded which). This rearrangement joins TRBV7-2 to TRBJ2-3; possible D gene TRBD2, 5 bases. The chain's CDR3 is CASSLTGIDTQYF. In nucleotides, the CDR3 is TGTGCCAGCAGCTTGACGGGAATAGATACGCAGTATTTT.